Listed below are T cell receptor beta chains from one sample, sequenced in a study of beta chain features in type 1 diabetes. The table came from immunoSEQ multiplex PCR; TCRdb's copy has only in-frame clones and leaves some out. Seen here are about 360,000 clones, around 12% observed once, and the top ten hold 0.017%. The sequencing sample was made of naive CD4+ T cells from blood. These receptors all stem from a man aged 18 to 30 in good health. The CDR3 runs from the conserved cysteine through the conserved F or W. The D gene is left open where the match is weak. Some rows have no size entry. The others give once, few or many, or a class for an expanded clone.

-	many	TRBJ1-1	TRBV7-9	CGGQNTEAFF	TGTGGGGGGCAGAACACTGAAGCTTTCTTT
-	-	TRBJ1-5	TRBV7-2	CASSPQTNSNQPQHF	TGTGCCAGCAGCCCCCAGACAAATAGCAATCAGCCCCAGCATTTT
TRBD2	few	TRBJ2-1	TRBV18	CASSALAGNEQFF	TGTGCCAGCTCGGCGCTAGCGGGAAATGAGCAGTTCTTC
-	-	TRBJ1-1	TRBV4-2	CASSLIRVWNTEAFF	TGTGCCAGCAGCCTAATCAGGGTTTGGAACACTGAAGCTTTCTTT
TRBD2	-	TRBJ2-7	TRBV5-6	CASSLGGLANEQYF	TGTGCCAGCAGCTTGGGGGGACTAGCAAACGAGCAGTACTTC
-	-	TRBJ1-5	TRBV6-6	CASSPGANQPQHF	TGTGCCAGCAGCCCGGGAGCAAATCAGCCCCAGCATTTT
TRBD1	-	TRBJ1-4	TRBV7-9	CASSASTGGFEKLFF	TGTGCCAGCAGCGCCTCGACAGGGGGATTCGAAAAACTGTTTTTT
TRBD1	-	TRBJ2-5	TRBV7-3	CASSSGTGLGETQYF	TGTGCCAGCAGCTCAGGGACAGGGCTGGGGGAGACCCAGTACTTC
-	-	TRBJ2-1	TRBV5-1	CASSFEAAYNEQFF	TGCGCCAGCAGCTTTGAGGCAGCATACAATGAGCAGTTCTTC
-	-	TRBJ2-1	TRBV18	CASSLRGSPYNEQFF	TGTGCCAGCTCACTCCGGGGGTCCCCTTACAATGAGCAGTTCTTC
TRBD2	-	TRBJ2-1	TRBV18	CASSPSRTSGGNEQFF	TGTGCCAGCTCACCTTCCCGGACTAGCGGGGGGAATGAGCAGTTCTTC
TRBD1	-	TRBJ1-2	TRBV4-2	CASSQSGQNYGYTF	TGTGCCAGCAGCCAATCGGGACAGAACTATGGCTACACCTTC
TRBD2	-	TRBJ2-5	TRBV6-5	CASSPGGERQETQYF	TGTGCCAGCAGTCCGGGGGGGGAACGACAAGAGACCCAGTACTTC
-	-	TRBJ2-7	TRBV7-9	CASSPEDRLQYF	TGTGCCAGCAGCCCTGAGGACAGACTGCAGTACTTC